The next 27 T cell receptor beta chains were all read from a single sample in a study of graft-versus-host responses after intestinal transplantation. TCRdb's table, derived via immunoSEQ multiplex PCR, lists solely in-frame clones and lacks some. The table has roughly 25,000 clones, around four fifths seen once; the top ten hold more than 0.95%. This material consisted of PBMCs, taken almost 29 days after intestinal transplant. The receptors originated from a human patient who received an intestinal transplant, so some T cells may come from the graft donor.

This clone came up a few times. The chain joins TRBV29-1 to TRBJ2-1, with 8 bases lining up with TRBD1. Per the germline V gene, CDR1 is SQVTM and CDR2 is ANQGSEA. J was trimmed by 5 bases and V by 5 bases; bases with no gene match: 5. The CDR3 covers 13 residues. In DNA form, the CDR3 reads TGCAGCGTTCCCGGGACAGGTCACAATGAGCAGTTCTTC. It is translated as CSVPGTGHNEQFF.

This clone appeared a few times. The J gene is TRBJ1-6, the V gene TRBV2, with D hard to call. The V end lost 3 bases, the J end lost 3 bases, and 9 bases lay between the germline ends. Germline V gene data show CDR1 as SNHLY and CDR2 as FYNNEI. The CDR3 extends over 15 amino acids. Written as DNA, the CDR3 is TGTGCCAGCAGTGACGGTCGGGGCTATAATTCACCCCTCCACTTT. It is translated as CASSDGRGYNSPLHF.

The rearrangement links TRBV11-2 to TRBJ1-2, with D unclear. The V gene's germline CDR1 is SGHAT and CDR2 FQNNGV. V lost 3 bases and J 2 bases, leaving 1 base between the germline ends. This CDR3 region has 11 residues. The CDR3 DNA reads TGTGCCAGCAGCTTCAACTATGGCTACACCTTC. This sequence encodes CASSFNYGYTF.

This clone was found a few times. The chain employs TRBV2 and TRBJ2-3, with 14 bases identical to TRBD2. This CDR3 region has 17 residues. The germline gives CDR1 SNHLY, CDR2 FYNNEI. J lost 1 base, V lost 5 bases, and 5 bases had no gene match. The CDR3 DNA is TGTGCCAGCAGTAACGGACTAGCGGGGGGCCGCACAGATACGCAGTATTTT. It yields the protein CASSNGLAGGRTDTQYF.

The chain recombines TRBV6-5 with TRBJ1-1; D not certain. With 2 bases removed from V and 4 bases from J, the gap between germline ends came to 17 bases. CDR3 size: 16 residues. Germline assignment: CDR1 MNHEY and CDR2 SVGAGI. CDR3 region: CASSYGRVGIGTEAFF. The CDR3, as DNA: TGTGCCAGCAGTTACGGGAGGGTGGGGATAGGCACTGAAGCTTTCTTT.

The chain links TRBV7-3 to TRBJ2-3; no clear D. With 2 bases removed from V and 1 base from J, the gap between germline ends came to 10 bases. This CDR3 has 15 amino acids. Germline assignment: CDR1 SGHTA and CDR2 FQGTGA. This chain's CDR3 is CASSLGLGRTDTQYF. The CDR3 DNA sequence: TGTGCCAGCAGCTTAGGCTTGGGCCGCACAGATACGCAGTATTTT.

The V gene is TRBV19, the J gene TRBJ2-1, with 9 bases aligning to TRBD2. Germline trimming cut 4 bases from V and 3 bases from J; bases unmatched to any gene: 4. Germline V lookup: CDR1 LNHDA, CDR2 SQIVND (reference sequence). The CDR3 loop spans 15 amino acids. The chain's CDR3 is CASSNRAGGYNEQFF. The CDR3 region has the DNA TGTGCCAGTAGTAACCGAGCGGGAGGCTACAATGAGCAGTTCTTC. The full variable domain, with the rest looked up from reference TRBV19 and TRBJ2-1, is DGGITQSPKYLFRKEGQNVTLSCEQNLNHDAMYWYRQDPGQGLRLIYYSQIVNDFQKGDIAEGYSVSREKKESFPLTVTSAQKNPTAFYLCASSNRAGGYNEQFFGPGTRLTVL.

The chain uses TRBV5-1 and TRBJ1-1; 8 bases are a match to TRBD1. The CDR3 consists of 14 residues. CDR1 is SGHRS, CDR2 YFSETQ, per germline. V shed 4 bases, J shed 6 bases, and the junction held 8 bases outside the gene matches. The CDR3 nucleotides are TGCGCCAGCAGCGCCCGGGACAGGAAACCTGAAGCTTTCTTT. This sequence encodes CASSARDRKPEAFF.

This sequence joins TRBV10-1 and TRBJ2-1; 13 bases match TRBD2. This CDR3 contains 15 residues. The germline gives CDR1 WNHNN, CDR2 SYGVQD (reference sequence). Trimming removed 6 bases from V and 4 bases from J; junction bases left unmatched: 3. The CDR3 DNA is TGCGCCAGCAGCGAACTAGCGGGAGGGTACAATGAGCAGTTCTTC. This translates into CASSELAGGYNEQFF.

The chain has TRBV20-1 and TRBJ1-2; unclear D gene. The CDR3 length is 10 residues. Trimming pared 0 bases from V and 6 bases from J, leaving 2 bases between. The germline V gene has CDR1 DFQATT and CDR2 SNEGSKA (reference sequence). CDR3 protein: CSARDDGYTF. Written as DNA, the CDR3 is TGCAGTGCTAGAGATGATGGCTACACCTTC.

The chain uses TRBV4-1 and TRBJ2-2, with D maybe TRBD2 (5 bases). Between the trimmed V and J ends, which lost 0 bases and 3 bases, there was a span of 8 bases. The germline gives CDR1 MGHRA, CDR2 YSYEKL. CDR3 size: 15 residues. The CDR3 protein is CASSQERRDTGELFF. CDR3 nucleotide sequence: TGCGCCAGCAGCCAAGAAAGGCGGGACACCGGGGAGCTGTTTTTT.

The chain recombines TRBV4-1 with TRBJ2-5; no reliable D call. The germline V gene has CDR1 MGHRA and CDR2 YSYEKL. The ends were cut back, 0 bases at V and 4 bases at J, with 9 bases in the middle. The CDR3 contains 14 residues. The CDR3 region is CASSQENSIETQYF. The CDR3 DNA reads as TGCGCCAGCAGCCAAGAGAATAGCATAGAGACCCAGTACTTC.

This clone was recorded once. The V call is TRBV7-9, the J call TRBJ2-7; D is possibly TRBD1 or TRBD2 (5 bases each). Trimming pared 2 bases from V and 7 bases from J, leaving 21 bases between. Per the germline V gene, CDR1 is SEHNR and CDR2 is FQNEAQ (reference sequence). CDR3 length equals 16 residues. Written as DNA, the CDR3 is TGTGCCAGCAGCTTACCAGCCCCGGGACCACTGTTGGAGCAGTACTTC. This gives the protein CASSLPAPGPLLEQYF.

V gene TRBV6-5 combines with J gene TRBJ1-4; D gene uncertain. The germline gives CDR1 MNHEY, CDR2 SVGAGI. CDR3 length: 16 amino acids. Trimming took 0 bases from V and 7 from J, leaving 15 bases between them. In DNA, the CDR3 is TGTGCCAGCAGTTACTCGATTGGGTCCCCCATTGAAAAACTGTTTTTT. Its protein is CASSYSIGSPIEKLFF.

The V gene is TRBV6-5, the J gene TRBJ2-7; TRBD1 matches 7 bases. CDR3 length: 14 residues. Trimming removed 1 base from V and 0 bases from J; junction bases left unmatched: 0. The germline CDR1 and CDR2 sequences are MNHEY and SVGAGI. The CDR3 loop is CASSYWDSSYEQYF. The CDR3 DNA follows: TGTGCCAGCAGTTACTGGGACAGCTCCTACGAGCAGTACTTC.

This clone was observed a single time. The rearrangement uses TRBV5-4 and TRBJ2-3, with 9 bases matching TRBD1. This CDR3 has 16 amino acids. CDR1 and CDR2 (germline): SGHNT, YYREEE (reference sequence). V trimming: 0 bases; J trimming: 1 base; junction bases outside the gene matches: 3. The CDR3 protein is CASSLATGGGTDTQYF. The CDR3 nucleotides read TGTGCCAGCAGCTTGGCTACAGGGGGCGGCACAGATACGCAGTATTTT.

CDR3 sequence reads: CASSLMATSGGRGTQYF. Written as DNA, the CDR3 is TGTGCCAGCAGTCTAATGGCCACTAGCGGGGGTCGGGGTACGCAGTATTTT. V gene TRBV27 combines with J gene TRBJ2-3; 11 nucleotides align to TRBD2. Trimming at V came to 5 bases and at J to 8 bases, leaving 15 bases not matched to a gene. Germline values: CDR1 MNHEY, CDR2 SMNVEV (reference sequence). The CDR3 length is 17 residues.

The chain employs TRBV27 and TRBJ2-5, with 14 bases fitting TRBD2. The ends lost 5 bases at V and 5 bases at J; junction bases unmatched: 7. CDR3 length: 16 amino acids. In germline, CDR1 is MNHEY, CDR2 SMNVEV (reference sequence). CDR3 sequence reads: CASSPGTSGSYETQYF. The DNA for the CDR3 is TGTGCCAGCAGTCCCGGGACTAGCGGGAGTTATGAGACCCAGTACTTC.

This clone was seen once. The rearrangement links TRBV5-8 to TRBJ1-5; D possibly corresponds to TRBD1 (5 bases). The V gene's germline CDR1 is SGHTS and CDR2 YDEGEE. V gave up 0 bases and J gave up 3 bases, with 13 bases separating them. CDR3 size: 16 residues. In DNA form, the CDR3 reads TGTGCCAGCAGCTTGGGGCCGGGGCAGGACAATCAGCCCCAGCATTTT. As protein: CASSLGPGQDNQPQHF.

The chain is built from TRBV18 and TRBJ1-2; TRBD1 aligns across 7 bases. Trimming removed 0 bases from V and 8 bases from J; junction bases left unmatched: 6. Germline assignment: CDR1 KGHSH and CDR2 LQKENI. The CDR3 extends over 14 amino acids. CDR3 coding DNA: TGTGCCAGCTCACCACCGAAGAGGGGGCGCGGCTACACCTTC. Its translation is CASSPPKRGRGYTF.

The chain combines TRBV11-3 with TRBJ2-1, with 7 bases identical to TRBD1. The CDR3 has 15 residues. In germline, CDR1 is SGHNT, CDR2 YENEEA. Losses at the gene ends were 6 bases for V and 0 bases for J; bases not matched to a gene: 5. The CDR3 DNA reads TGTGCCAGCAGTTCAAGGGACAGCTCCTACAATGAGCAGTTCTTC. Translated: CASSSRDSSYNEQFF.

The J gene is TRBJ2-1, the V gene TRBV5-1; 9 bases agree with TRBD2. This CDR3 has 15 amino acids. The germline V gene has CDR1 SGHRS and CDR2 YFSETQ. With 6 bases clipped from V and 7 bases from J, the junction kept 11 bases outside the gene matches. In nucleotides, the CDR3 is TGCGCCAGCACCGTCTTCTCGCGGGAGGGGAATGAGCAGTTCTTC. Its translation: CASTVFSREGNEQFF.

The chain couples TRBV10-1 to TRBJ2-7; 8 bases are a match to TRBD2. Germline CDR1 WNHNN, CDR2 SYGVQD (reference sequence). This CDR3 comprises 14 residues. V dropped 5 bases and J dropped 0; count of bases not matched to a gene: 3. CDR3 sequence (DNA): TGCGCCAGCAGTATAGCGGGACTCTCCTACGAGCAGTACTTC. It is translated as CASSIAGLSYEQYF.

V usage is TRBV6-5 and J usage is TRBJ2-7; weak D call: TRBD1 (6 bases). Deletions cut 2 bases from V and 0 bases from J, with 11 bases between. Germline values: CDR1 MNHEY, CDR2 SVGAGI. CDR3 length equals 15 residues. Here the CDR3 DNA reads TGTGCCAGCAGTTACACCACAGGGAACTCCTACGAGCAGTACTTC. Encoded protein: CASSYTTGNSYEQYF.

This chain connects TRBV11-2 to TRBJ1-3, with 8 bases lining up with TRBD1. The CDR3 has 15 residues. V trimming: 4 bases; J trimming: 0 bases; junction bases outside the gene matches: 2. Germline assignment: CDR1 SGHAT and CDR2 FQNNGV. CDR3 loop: CASSYTGGSGNTIYF. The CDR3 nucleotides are TGTGCCAGCAGCTACACAGGGGGCTCTGGAAACACCATATATTTT.

The CDR3 DNA sequence: TGTGCCAGCAGTCCCAGGGAACAGCAGCCCCAGCATTTT. It translates to CASSPREQQPQHF. The gene calls are TRBV6-5 and TRBJ1-5; tentatively, D is TRBD1 (5 bases). The CDR3 contains 13 residues. Trimming took off 5 bases at V and 7 bases at J, with 12 bases between the two ends. Per germline, CDR1 MNHEY and CDR2 SVGAGI.

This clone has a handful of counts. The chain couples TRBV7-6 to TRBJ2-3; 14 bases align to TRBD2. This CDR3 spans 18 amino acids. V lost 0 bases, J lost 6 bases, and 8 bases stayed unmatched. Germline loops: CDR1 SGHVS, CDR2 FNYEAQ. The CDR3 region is CASSLAFGLAGGPDTQYF. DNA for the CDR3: TGTGCCAGCAGCTTAGCATTCGGACTAGCGGGGGGCCCGGATACGCAGTATTTT. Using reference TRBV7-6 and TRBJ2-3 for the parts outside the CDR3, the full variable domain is GAGVSQSPRYKVTKRGQDVALRCDPISGHVSLYWYRQALGQGPEFLTYFNYEAQQDKSGLPNDRFSAERPEGSISTLTIQRTEQRDSAMYRCASSLAFGLAGGPDTQYFGPGTRLTVL.